The following is a T cell receptor beta chain sequence with its context. The antigen it recognizes is unknown. Nothing much larger sits one base from this clone, and base qualities are not available. This entry comes from a study of blood T cell repertoires in COVID-19 (dated by TCRdb to about 2020). Study-wide context: Collaborator samples came from the United States, Italy and Spain and covered acute and convalescent phases of COVID-19. The material from the prospective study consisted of cDNA or gDNA derived from T cells, B-cell-depleted T cells, or PBMCs. The repertoires were released in a freely available public database meant as a resource for research on the immune response to SARS-CoV-2. A de-identified subject ID, COVID-19 status, age in years and sex were almost always included in the sample metadata. HLA class I and class II types, where available, came from metadata supplied by the sample provider rather than from assay-based typing. Subjects who had been exposed to COVID-19, were actively infected with it, or had recovered from it provided the deeply sampled blood TCRbeta repertoires that made up the dataset. The samples were drawn from the first 160 participants of the ongoing ImmuneRACE study and from 1,254 subjects provided by 6 global collaborators.

TCRbeta CDR3 regions were amplified from genomic DNA by means of the immunoSEQ Assay, a bias-controlled multiplex PCR. The paper's processing steps were these. Nucleated cell counts per sample were estimated from amplification of reference gene primers within the assay. To quantify the absolute abundance of each unique TCRbeta CDR3 rearrangement, sequence reads were collapsed and filtered. Productive Simpson clonality was computed per sample as the square root of Simpson's diversity index over productive rearrangements. The immuneACCESS repertoire file appears here via TCRdb, limited to in-frame rearrangements. These files lack a portion of the clones; in checked studies, under half of the deficit traces to unresolved V genes, and the cause of the others is not known. V and J calls and clone size are those listed in that table; D and trimming were worked out from the DNA. The sample contains approximately 28,000 clones, roughly 78% of them found a single time. The ten largest make up around 20% of the sample.

The collaborating institutions used their own protocols to collect whole blood in K2EDTA tubes. For TCRbeta analysis, collaborators shipped samples as frozen whole blood, isolated PBMCs, or DNA extracted from either of those sample types. Study-level results and caveats: The quantity of clinical and demographic metadata differed by source and by participant and was supplied without curation.

Here V drops 8 bases and J drops 4 bases, and the junction holds 6 bases not matched to any gene. The CDR3 has 13 amino acids, counting the end cysteine and phenylalanine. Just the 39-base CDR3 DNA is kept, in frame starting at base 1. Based on the germline V gene, the CDR1 and CDR2 sequences are MDHEN and SYDVKM. The V and J genes are TRBV28 and TRBJ1-1, and TRBD1 aligns with 8 junction nucleotides. The origin of this receptor is a boy aged 2-9 years with active or convalescent COVID-19. The sample was peripheral blood. The CDR3 protein is CASRDDRGTEAFF. The nucleotide sequence is given as TGTGCCAGCCGGGATGACAGGGGCACTGAAGCTTTCTTT.